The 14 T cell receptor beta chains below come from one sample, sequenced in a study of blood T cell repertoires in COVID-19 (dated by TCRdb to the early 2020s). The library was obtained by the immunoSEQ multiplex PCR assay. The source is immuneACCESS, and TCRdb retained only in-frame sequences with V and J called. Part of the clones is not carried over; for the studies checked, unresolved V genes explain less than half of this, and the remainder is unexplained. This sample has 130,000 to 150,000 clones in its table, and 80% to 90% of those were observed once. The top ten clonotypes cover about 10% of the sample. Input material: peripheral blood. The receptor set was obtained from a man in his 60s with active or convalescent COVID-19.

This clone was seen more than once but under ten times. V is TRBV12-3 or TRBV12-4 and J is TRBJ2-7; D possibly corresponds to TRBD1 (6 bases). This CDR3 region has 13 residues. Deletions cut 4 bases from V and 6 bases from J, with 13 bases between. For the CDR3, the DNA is TGTGCCAGCAGTTCAACGGACAGCAGCGAGCAGTACTTC. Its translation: CASSSTDSSEQYF.

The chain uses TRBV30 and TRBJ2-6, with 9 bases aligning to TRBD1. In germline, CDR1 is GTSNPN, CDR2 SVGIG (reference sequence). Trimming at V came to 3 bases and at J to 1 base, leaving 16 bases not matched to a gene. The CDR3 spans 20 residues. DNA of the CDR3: TGTGCCTGGAGCGACCTGACAGGGGGGTTTCTAGGGTCTGGGGCCAACGTCCTGACTTTC. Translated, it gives CAWSDLTGGFLGSGANVLTF.

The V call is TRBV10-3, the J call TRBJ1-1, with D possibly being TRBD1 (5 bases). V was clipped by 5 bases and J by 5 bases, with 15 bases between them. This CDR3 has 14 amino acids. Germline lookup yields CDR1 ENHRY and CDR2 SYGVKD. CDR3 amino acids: CAISPLGGDTEAFF. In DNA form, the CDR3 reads TGTGCCATCAGTCCCTTGGGAGGGGATACTGAAGCTTTCTTT.

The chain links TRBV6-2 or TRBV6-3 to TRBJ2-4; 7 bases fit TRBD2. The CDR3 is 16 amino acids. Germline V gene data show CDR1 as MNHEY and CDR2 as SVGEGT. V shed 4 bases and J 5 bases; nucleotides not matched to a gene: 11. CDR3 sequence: CASSSGRGLRENIQYF. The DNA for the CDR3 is TGTGCCAGCAGTTCCGGAAGGGGACTAAGGGAAAACATTCAGTACTTC.

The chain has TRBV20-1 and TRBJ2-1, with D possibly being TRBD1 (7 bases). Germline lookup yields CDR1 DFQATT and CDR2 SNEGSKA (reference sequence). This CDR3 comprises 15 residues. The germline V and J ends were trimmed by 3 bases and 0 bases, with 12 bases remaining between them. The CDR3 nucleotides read TGCAGTGCTAGTAGGCGGGACAGCTCCTACAATGAGCAGTTCTTC. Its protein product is CSASRRDSSYNEQFF.

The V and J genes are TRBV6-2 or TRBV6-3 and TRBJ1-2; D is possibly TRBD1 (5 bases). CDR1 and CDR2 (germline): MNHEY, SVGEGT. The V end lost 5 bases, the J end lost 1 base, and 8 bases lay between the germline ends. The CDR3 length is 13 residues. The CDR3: CASSQTDNYGYTF. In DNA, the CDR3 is TGTGCCAGCAGTCAGACAGATAACTATGGCTACACCTTC.

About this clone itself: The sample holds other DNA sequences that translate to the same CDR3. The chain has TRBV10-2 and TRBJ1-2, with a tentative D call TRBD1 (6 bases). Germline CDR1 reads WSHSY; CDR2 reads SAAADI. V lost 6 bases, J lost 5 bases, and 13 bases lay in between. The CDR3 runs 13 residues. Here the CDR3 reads CASREQGSYGYTF. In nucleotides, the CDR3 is TGCGCCAGCAGAGAACAGGGATCTTATGGCTACACCTTC.

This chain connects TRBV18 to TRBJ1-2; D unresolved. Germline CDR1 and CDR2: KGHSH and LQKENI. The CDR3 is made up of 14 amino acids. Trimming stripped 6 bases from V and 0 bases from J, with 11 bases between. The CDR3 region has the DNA TGTGCCAGCTCCCCCGGGGATCCTAACTATGGCTACACCTTC. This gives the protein CASSPGDPNYGYTF.

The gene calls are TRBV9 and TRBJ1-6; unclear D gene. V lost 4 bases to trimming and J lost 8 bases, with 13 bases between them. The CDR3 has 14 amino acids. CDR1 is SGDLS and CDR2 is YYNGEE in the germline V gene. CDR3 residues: CASSPGRTYSPLHF. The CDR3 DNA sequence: TGTGCCAGCAGCCCCGGGAGAACTTATTCACCCCTCCACTTT.

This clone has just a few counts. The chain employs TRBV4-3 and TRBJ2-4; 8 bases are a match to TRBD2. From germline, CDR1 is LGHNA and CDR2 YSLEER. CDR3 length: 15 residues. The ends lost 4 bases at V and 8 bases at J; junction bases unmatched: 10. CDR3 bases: TGCGCCAGCAGCCGCGGGACCGGCGGGGGGCACATTCAGTACTTC. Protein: CASSRGTGGGHIQYF.

CDR3 DNA: TGCGCCAGCAGCCAAGATTCTGATCGAGGGACCCAGTACTTC. Amino acid sequence: CASSQDSDRGTQYF. The chain couples TRBV4-3 to TRBJ2-5; D is uncertain. CDR1 and CDR2 (germline): LGHNA, YSLEER. This CDR3 is built from 14 residues. V was trimmed by 0 bases and J by 7 bases, leaving 12 bases between them.

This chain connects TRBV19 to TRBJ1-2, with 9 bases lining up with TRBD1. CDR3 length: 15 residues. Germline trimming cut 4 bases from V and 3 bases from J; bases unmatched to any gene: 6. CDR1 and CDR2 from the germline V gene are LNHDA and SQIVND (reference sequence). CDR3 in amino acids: CASSRMGQGDYGYTF. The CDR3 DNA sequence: TGTGCCAGTAGTAGGATGGGACAGGGAGACTATGGCTACACCTTC.

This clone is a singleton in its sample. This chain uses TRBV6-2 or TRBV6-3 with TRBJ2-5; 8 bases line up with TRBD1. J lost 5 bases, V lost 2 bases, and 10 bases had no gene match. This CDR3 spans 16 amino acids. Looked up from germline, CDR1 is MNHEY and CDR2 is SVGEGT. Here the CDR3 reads CASSYPPQGAPETQYF. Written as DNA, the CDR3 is TGTGCCAGCAGTTACCCCCCCCAGGGGGCGCCGGAGACCCAGTACTTC.

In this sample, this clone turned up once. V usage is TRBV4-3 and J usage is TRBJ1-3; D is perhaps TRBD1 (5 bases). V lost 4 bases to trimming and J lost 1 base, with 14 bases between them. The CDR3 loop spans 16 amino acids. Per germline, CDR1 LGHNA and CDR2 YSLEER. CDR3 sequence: CASSPEQDYSGNTIYF. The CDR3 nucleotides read TGCGCCAGCAGCCCAGAACAGGATTATTCTGGAAACACCATATATTTT.